A single sample gave rise to the 8 T cell receptor beta chains below, sequenced in a study of T-cell reconstitution after alpha-beta-depleted transplantation in children. Researchers prepared the TCRbeta library using unique molecular identifiers, the study reports. TCRdb itself ran the PCR reads through MiXCR, one entry per CDR3 protein. This table holds roughly 90,000 distinct CDR3 sequences, 9% to 15% found once. Material: PBMCs from the stem cell graft donor, obtained from the stem cell graft. The receptors here all came from a human donor who donated a stem cell graft to a child with inherited bone marrow failure.

Many counts were recorded for this clonotype. The rearrangement uses TRBV14 and TRBJ1-3, with unresolved D. Germline V gene data show CDR1 as SGHDN and CDR2 as FVKESK. The CDR3 is made up of 14 amino acids. V was cut by 4 bases and J by 0 bases, with 7 bases left in between. CDR3 sequence (DNA): TGTGCCAGCAGCCCGATGGTCTCTGGAAACACCATATATTTT. This encodes CASSPMVSGNTIYF.

This clonotype was counted ten times or more. The V gene is TRBV5-5, the J gene TRBJ1-1; 7 nucleotides agree with TRBD1. The germline V gene has CDR1 SGHKS and CDR2 YYEKEE (reference sequence). The CDR3 totals 14 residues. The V segment lost 4 bases and the J segment 2 bases; nucleotides outside the gene matches: 5. The CDR3 DNA sequence: TGTGCCAGCAGCCTGACAGGGAAAAACACTGAAGCTTTCTTT. It specifies CASSLTGKNTEAFF.

This clonotype has ten or more counts. The V call is TRBV5-1, the J call TRBJ2-1; possibly TRBD2 for D (6 bases). Germline assignment: CDR1 SGHRS and CDR2 YFSETQ. The CDR3 has 16 residues. The V gene lost 0 bases and the J gene lost 2 bases, with 12 bases spanning the gap. The chain's CDR3 is CASSLAARETYNEQFF. CDR3 in DNA: TGCGCCAGCAGCTTGGCTGCGCGGGAAACCTACAATGAGCAGTTCTTC.

The genes are TRBV7-8 and TRBJ2-5; D is unclear. CDR3 size: 14 residues. With 5 bases removed from V and 4 bases from J, the gap between germline ends came to 14 bases. In germline, CDR1 is SGHVS, CDR2 FQNEAQ. The CDR3 DNA is TGTGCCAGCAGCCAAAGGGCGCGCAGAGAGACCCAGTACTTC. Translated, it gives CASSQRARRETQYF. The full variable domain, its missing parts supplied by reference TRBV7-8 and TRBJ2-5, is GAGVSQSPRYKVAKRGQDVALRCDPISGHVSLFWYQQALGQGPEFLTYFQNEAQLDKSGLPSDRFFAERPEGSVSTLKIQRTQQEDSAVYLCASSQRARRETQYFGPGTRLLVL.

This clonotype was seen many times. The chain combines TRBV6-1 with TRBJ2-6; D is possibly TRBD1 (5 bases). This CDR3 contains 13 residues. The V gene's germline CDR1 is MNHNS and CDR2 SASEGT. With 5 bases removed from V and 4 bases from J, the gap between germline ends came to 6 bases. The CDR3 DNA sequence: TGTGCCAGCAGTAAGGGGGGGGCCAACGTCCTGACTTTC. Translation gives CASSKGGANVLTF.

There are many counts of this clonotype. The V gene is TRBV7-3, the J gene TRBJ2-1; 9 bases map to TRBD1. The germline V gene has CDR1 SGHTA and CDR2 FQGTGA. The length of the CDR3 is 15 residues. Trimming cost V 5 bases and J 6 bases; bases outside gene matches: 8. CDR3: CASSLGQGDGNEQFF. The CDR3 bases are TGTGCCAGCAGCCTGGGACAGGGTGACGGCAATGAGCAGTTCTTC. The variable domain in full, with the rest retrieved from reference TRBV7-3 and TRBJ2-1, is GAGVSQTPSNKVTEKGKYVELRCDPISGHTALYWYRQSLGQGPEFLIYFQGTGAADDSGLPNDRFFAVRPEGSVSTLKIQRTERGDSAVYLCASSLGQGDGNEQFFGPGTRLTVL.

This clonotype was observed many times. The chain combines TRBV7-9 with TRBJ2-7; TRBD1 might be the D (5 bases). The CDR3 is made up of 13 amino acids. In germline, CDR1 is SEHNR, CDR2 FQNEAQ (reference sequence). V dropped 5 bases and J dropped 1 base, with 9 bases sitting between them. CDR3 coding DNA: TGTGCCAGCAGCCCCCGGACATCCTACGAGCAGTACTTC. Protein: CASSPRTSYEQYF.

This clonotype was found many times. This sequence joins TRBV7-9 and TRBJ2-7; no clear D. CDR1 and CDR2 (germline): SEHNR, FQNEAQ (reference sequence). The germline V and J ends were trimmed by 5 bases and 3 bases, with 5 bases remaining between them. This CDR3 is built from 11 residues. CDR3 bases: TGTGCCAGCAGCGCCGACTACGAGCAGTACTTC. The encoded protein is CASSADYEQYF.